The subject of this entry is one T cell receptor beta chain. Its cognate antigen has yet to be identified. The record has no base qualities; no much larger clone is one base away. This entry comes from a study of cytomegalovirus exposure and HLA in healthy donors (dated by TCRdb to the late 2010s). Describing the broader study: The 500 to 700 repertoires of the first cohort and the 120 validation repertoires were produced on the same platform, according to a later analysis. The study aimed to test whether cataloging public T cell receptors could reveal signatures of past pathogen exposure. Besides the first cohort of around 670 subjects, a separate validation cohort made up of 95 to 150 different subjects was used. To predict cytomegalovirus infection status, the study brought together high-throughput TCR immunosequencing, statistical association of individual TCRs with disease status, and machine learning.

The donors were included in the validation cohort of over a hundred subjects, a group kept apart from the approximately 650-subject first cohort. The method behind the library was the immunoSEQ multiplex PCR assay. The study's own analysis went as follows. A statistical classification framework was built to diagnose cytomegalovirus status from the catalog of TCR beta chain sequences. In TCRdb, the immuneACCESS table is reduced to in-frame sequences with V and J assigned. These tables do not hold every clone; where another copy was compared, an unresolved V gene accounts for under half, and the others remain unexplained. The V and J calls and clone size are taken from that table; D and trimming were inferred from the DNA. For this sample there are around 130,000 clones; more than 75% appear just once. The leading ten clones occupy approximately 2.3% of the sample. Broad study findings and their caveats: It was suggested by the authors that the approach could potentially be generalized to other disease states and immunological phenotypes. All 120 or so repertoires were used to score co-occurrence in the validation cohort in a later analysis, because that analysis had no HLA typing for the cohort. Most TCR sequences were observed very rarely across donors, whereas some public TCRs were present in many individuals. In vitro tests confirmed that a few of the cytomegalovirus-associated TCR beta chains recognize cytomegalovirus antigens. In the study, 164 TCR beta chains were listed as associated with cytomegalovirus. In a later analysis, TCRs clustered in the first cohort were found to also tend to co-occur in the roughly 130 validation repertoires, with 94% of cluster scores above 0. The classifier was reported to diagnose cytomegalovirus status with high specificity and sensitivity in both the original cohort and the validation cohort.

Germline trimming amounts to 3 bases on V and 9 bases on J, with 2 as the count of junction bases outside the gene matches. From the germline V gene, CDR1 is SGHRS and CDR2 is YFSETQ. The CDR3 has 14 amino acids, counting the end cysteine and phenylalanine. Just CDR3 DNA is preserved here, 42 bases in frame from base 1. The sequence came from a woman in her twenties or thirties in good health and CMV-seronegative. Sequencing was performed on PBMCs. This chain is built from TRBV5-1 and TRBJ1-6, and 11 junctional nucleotides match TRBD1. The DNA reads TGCGCCAGCAGCTCGGGACAGGGGGTTTCACCCCTCCACTTT. This is translated as CASSSGQGVSPLHF.